This is a list of T cell receptor beta chains from one sample in a study of blood T cell repertoires in COVID-19. Assay: immunoSEQ multiplex PCR; the TCRdb copy retains only in-frame clones and omits some. The sample has about 100,000 clones, around 73% seen once. The sequencing sample was made of peripheral blood. These receptors all stem from a man between 60 and 75 years old with active or convalescent COVID-19. The CDR3 runs from the conserved cysteine through the conserved F or W.

>TRBV27
CASSPRRGTSGYNEQFF
>TRBV12-3/TRBV12-4
CASRLAGYEQYF
>TRBV5-1
CASSLVSGYNEQFF
>TRBV18
CASSPRGGLTDTQYF
>TRBV4-3
CASSQDSPRQGNGYGYTF
>TRBV30
CAFRDRGFEQYF
>TRBV11-2
CASSSAVSLFSNEQFF
>TRBV18
CASSPRFDREETQYF
>TRBV3-1/TRBV3-2
CASSGMSGRETQYF
>TRBV10-3
CAISRLAGSTDTQYF
>TRBV28
CASSPLTDQPQHF
>TRBV7-9
CASSRYTGSSYNEQFF
>TRBV19
CASSWQGTVPDTQYF
>TRBV7-2
CASSPTSSYNEQFF
>TRBV5-1
CASSSADWGTEAFF
>TRBV7-2
CASSPDSLGTDTQYF
>TRBV29-1
CSAYKGTSETEQFF
>TRBV11-1
CASSRAGTDTQYF
>TRBV5-5
CASSLAAGGPLSYEQYF
>TRBV30
CALQARSGVWYGYTF
>TRBV7-9
CASSSTQGAPEKLFF
>TRBV7-2
CASSSGLAGLTDTQYF
>TRBV5-1
CASSLAGLAGNEQFF
>TRBV6-5
CASSYEALSSYNEQFF
>TRBV5-1
CASSLDRGFDEQYF
>TRBV28
CASSPTSDTGELFF
>TRBV5-1
CASSYGQVGGTEAFF
>TRBV6-5
CASTPTAGGGREQFF
>TRBV6-5
CASTSEGIRNTEAFF
>TRBV24-1
CATSGRPRDRLVSYNSPLHF
>TRBV7-6
CASSLRGDSGGSTGELFF
>TRBV30
CAWSPGVNTEAFF